The sequence of this T cell receptor (beta chain) was determined in a study of shared T cell receptors in the human thymus. CDR1 is SGHRS and CDR2 is YFSETQ in the germline V gene. CDR3 length equals 19 residues. V was trimmed by 2 bases and J by 0 bases, leaving 18 bases between them. Profiled with immunoSEQ multiplex PCR; TCRdb holds only in-frame clones, not every one. Of over 650,000 clones listed, about 89% are singletons. The sample also formed part of further work on human thymus T cells.

The sequenced material came from thymocytes. This receptor was obtained from a boy in the first two years of life with a congenital heart defect. The rearrangement joins TRBV5-1 to TRBJ1-6; D is uncertain. This CDR3 reads CASSLGGPSHGSYNSPLHF. The CDR3 bases are TGCGCCAGCAGCTTAGGCGGGCCGTCCCATGGCTCCTATAATTCACCCCTCCACTTT. The full variable domain, completed using reference TRBV5-1 and TRBJ1-6, is KAGVTQTPRYLIKTRGQQVTLSCSPISGHRSVSWYQQTPGQGLQFLFEYFSETQRNKGNFPGRFSGRQFSNSRSEMNVSTLELGDSALYLCASSLGGPSHGSYNSPLHFGNGTRLTVT.